Detailed here is one T cell receptor beta chain. This clone was counted a single time. No cognate antigen has been identified for it. Base qualities are not recorded, but no much larger clone differs from it by a single base. The receptor library was made with the immunoSEQ multiplex PCR assay. To provide template for TCR sequencing, every sample had RNA extracted and reverse transcribed into cDNA. SuperScript III was used for first-strand cDNA synthesis, primed with a 2:1 mix of oligo-dT and random hexamers. Amplification bias was assessed with a synthetic immune receptor repertoire, and residual bias was removed computationally. In the paper's pipeline: After raw reads were preprocessed to remove errors, the CDR3 was defined following IMGT conventions as running from the conserved cysteine to phenylalanine. Clonality was computed as 1 minus the Shannon entropy, with the entropy normalized by log2 of the number of productive unique TCRs. Whether scalp clones were CD4 or CD8 was inferred by matching scalp TCRbeta sequences against CD4 and CD8 repertoires sorted from blood. TCRdb took this table from immuneACCESS and kept in-frame rearrangements with V and J called. Such tables lack part of the clones; where checked against another copy, unresolved V genes explain under half of the gap, and the rest is unexplained. V, J and clone size reflect that table, while D and trimming were determined from the DNA. The sample profile shows about 180,000 clones; roughly 63% of them were found once. The ten largest clones add up to roughly 17% of the sample.

V is cut by 2 bases and J by 2 bases, and the space between the germline ends is 14 bases. Taken from the germline V gene, the CDR1 and CDR2 loops are SGHRS and YFSETQ. Taken from cysteine to phenylalanine, the CDR3 has 15 residues. Only the CDR3 DNA is retained, 45 bases long and in frame from the first base. The data are from a study of CD8+ T cells in alopecia areata (dated by TCRdb to the late 2010s). Looking at the study overall: The treated patients, all with moderate-to-severe alopecia areata, were enrolled in an open-label pilot trial of oral tofacitinib given at 5 to 10 mg twice daily. Clonality in the scalp was compared among normal scalp (n=4), patchy alopecia areata scalp (n=8), and alopecia totalis/universalis scalp (n=8). Patients received tofacitinib for 6 to 18 months and were then followed off drug for 6 months to check for delayed response and recurrence. In humans, TCRbeta sequencing was performed on scalp tissue and on sorted CD4+ and CD8+ peripheral blood T cells from healthy controls and from patients with patchy or totalis/universalis alopecia areata. The RNA source kit depended on sample type: the PAXgene miRNA kit for fixed scalp, the miRNeasy kit for PBMCs, and the RNeasy kit for mouse skin. immunoSEQ multiplex PCR using 35 Vbeta forward primers and 13 Jbeta reverse primers was used to amplify TCRbeta CDR3 regions. Tofacitinib-treated patients had biopsies at baseline and at 4 and 24 weeks of treatment, with a later scalp biopsy in several patients. The SALT score, which quantifies the percentage of affected scalp surface area, was used to measure disease severity in treated patients. To study T cell clonal expansion in alopecia areata, the researchers applied high-throughput TCRbeta sequencing to both the C3H/HeJ mouse model and human patients.

Overall results and qualifications from the work: Lesional scalp, especially in alopecia totalis/universalis, showed higher clonality and more expanded CD8+ clones than normal scalp, suggesting antigenic drive. Tofacitinib significantly lowered scalp clonality and the number of expanded CD8+ clones among the top 100 scalp clones. Because the treated cohort was small and had just a single nonresponder, larger studies are needed to establish links between baseline CD8+ expansion and response. Resident alphabeta T cells in normal human skin are also sequenced, complicating scalp TCR repertoire analysis, unlike mouse skin dominated by gammadelta T cells. TCR sequences shared between patients were less clear than in mice, possibly partly because of HLA diversity in the patient population. During tofacitinib treatment, many expanded lesional clones remained in scalp and blood, and this persistence may partly explain relapse after treatment is stopped.

Sample treatment or condition, as interpreted from the label and publication: oral pan-JAK inhibitor, 5-10 mg twice daily. Lesional scalp punch biopsies and peripheral blood were obtained from alopecia areata patients. After PBMCs were isolated by density centrifugation and stained for CD3, CD4 and CD8, a FACSAria was used to sort CD4+ and CD8+ T cells. The sample in question was CD4+ T cells sorted from blood, obtained around week 55, from a patient treated with tofacitinib. The TCR sequence derives from a human donor with alopecia areata. The chain links TRBV5-1 with TRBJ2-7; no D gene can be assigned with confidence. The DNA reads TGCGCCAGCAGCTTAGCCCTCCAACGAACCTACGAGCAGTACTTC. Translation gives CASSLALQRTYEQYF.